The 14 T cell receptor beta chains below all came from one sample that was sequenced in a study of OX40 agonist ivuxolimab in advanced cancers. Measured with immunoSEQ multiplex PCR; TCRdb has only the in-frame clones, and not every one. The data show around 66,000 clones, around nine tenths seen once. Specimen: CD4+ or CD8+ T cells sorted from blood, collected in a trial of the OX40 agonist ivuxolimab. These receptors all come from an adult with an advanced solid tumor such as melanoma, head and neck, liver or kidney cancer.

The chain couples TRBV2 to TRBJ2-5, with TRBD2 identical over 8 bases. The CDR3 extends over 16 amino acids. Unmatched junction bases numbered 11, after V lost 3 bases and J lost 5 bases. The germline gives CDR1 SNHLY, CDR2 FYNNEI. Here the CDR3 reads CASSEGVAGLRETQYF. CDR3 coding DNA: TGTGCCAGCAGTGAGGGAGTAGCGGGGTTGAGGGAGACCCAGTACTTC.

The CDR3 nucleotides are TGCGCCAGCAGCCAAATTGGGACTAGCGTCAACCGCGAGCAGTACTTC. Translating gives CASSQIGTSVNREQYF. This chain links TRBV4-1 with TRBJ2-7; 10 bases map to TRBD2. Trimming cost V 2 bases and J 6 bases; bases outside gene matches: 10. This CDR3 has 16 residues. The V gene's germline CDR1 is MGHRA and CDR2 YSYEKL.

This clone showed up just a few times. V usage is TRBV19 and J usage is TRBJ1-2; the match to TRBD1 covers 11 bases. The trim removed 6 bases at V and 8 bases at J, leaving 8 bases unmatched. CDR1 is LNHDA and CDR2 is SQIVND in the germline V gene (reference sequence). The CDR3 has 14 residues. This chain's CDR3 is CASSPDRGRGGYTF. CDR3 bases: TGTGCCAGTAGCCCGGACAGGGGGCGCGGGGGCTACACCTTC.

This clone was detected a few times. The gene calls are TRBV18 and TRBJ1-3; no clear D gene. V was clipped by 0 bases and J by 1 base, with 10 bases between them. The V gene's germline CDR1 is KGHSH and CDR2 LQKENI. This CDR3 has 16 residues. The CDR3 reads CASSPPIVGSGNTIYF. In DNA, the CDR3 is TGTGCCAGCTCACCACCAATCGTAGGGTCTGGAAACACCATATATTTT.

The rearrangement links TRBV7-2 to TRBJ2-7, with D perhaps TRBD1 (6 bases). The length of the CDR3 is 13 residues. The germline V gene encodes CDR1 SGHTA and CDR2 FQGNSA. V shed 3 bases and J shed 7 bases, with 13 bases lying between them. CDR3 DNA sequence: TGTGCCAGCAGCTTCACAGGGTCGGATGAGCAGTACTTC. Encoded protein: CASSFTGSDEQYF.

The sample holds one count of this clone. The CDR3 loop reads CASRQGYNEQFF. The CDR3 coding sequence is TGTGCCAGCAGACAGGGATACAATGAGCAGTTCTTC. The genes are TRBV7-2 and TRBJ2-1, with D possibly matching TRBD1 (6 bases). Germline V gene data show CDR1 as SGHTA and CDR2 as FQGNSA. This CDR3 is built from 12 residues. The V end lost 6 bases, the J end lost 4 bases, and 7 bases lay between the germline ends.

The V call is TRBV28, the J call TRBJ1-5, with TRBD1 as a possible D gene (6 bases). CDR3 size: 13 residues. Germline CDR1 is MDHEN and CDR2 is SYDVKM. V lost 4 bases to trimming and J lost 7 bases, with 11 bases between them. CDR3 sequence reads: CASSSVQGQPQHF. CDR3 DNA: TGTGCCAGCAGTTCCGTACAGGGACAGCCCCAGCATTTT.

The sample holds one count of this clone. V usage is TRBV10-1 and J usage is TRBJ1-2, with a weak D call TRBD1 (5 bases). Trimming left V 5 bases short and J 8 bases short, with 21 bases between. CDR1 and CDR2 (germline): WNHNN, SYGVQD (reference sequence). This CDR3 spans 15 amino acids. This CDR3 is CASSPSPGQGSGYTF. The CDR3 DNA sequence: TGCGCCAGCAGTCCCAGCCCCGGGCAGGGAAGCGGCTACACCTTC.

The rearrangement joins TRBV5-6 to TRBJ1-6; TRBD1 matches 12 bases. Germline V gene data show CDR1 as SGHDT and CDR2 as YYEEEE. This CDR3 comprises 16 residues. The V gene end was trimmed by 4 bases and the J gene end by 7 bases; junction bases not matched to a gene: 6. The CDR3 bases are TGTGCCAGCAGCGGGACAGGGGGCTTTGGGAATTCACCCCTCCACTTT. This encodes CASSGTGGFGNSPLHF.

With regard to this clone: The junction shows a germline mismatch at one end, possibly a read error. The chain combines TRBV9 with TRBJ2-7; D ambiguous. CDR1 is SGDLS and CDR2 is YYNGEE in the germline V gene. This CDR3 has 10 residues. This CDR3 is CASSPYPLNF. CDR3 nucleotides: TGTGCCAGCAGCCCCTATCCCCTCAACTTC.

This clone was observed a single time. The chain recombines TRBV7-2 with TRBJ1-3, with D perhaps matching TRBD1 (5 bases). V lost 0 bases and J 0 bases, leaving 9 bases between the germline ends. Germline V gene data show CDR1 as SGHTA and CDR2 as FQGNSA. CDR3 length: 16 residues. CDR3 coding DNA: TGTGCCAGCAGCTTAGCGGGACGGCTCTCTGGAAACACCATATATTTT. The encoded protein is CASSLAGRLSGNTIYF.

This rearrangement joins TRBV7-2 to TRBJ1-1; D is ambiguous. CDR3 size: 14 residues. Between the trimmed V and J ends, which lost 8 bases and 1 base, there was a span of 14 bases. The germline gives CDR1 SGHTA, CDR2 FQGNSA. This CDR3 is CASRPPVTNTEAFF. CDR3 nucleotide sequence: TGTGCCAGCCGCCCACCGGTGACGAACACTGAAGCTTTCTTT. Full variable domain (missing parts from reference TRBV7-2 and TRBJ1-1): GAGVSQSPSNKVTEKGKDVELRCDPISGHTALYWYRQSLGQGLEFLIYFQGNSAPDKSGLPSDRFSAERTGGSVSTLTIQRTQQEDSAVYLCASRPPVTNTEAFFGQGTRLTVV.

CDR3 protein: CSVELAGDTQYF. CDR3 DNA sequence: TGCAGCGTTGAACTAGCAGGTGATACGCAGTATTTT. The chain uses TRBV29-1 and TRBJ2-3; D is possibly TRBD2 (5 bases). The germline V gene has CDR1 SQVTM and CDR2 ANQGSEA. Trimming took 2 bases from V and 6 from J, leaving 9 bases between them. CDR3 length: 12 residues.

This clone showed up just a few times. The CDR3 loop reads CASSQVYGASPLHF. The CDR3 DNA reads TGTGCCAGCAGCCAAGTTTACGGGGCTTCACCCCTCCACTTT. This rearrangement joins TRBV14 to TRBJ1-6; D is possibly TRBD1 (5 bases). Trimming took off 1 base at V and 9 bases at J, with 10 bases between the two ends. Per germline, CDR1 SGHDN and CDR2 FVKESK. This CDR3 spans 14 amino acids.